The clone carrying this TCR beta chain has just a few counts. Reverse transcription of all isolated RNA meant that expressed TCRB transcripts were sequenced. The assay was immunoSEQ multiplex PCR, and TCRdb's table has in-frame clones only and misses some. The table records 300,000 to 350,000 clones, less than 20% of them present only once. The sample comes from a study of beta chain features in type 1 diabetes. The CDR3 sequence is 14 residues long. Germline-derived CDR1 and CDR2 are LNHDA and SQIVND (reference sequence). The V and J ends lost 9 bases and 0 bases, in that order; junction bases with no gene match: 2.

The gene calls are TRBV19 and TRBJ2-1; 10 bases align to TRBD2. The receptor was isolated from a woman aged 18-30 years in good health. The material sequenced was naive CD4+ T cells from blood. The CDR3 bases are TGTGCCAGCGGACTAGCGGACTCCTACAATGAGCAGTTCTTC. As protein: CASGLADSYNEQFF. The full variable domain, completed using reference TRBV19 and TRBJ2-1, is DGGITQSPKYLFRKEGQNVTLSCEQNLNHDAMYWYRQDPGQGLRLIYYSQIVNDFQKGDIAEGYSVSREKKESFPLTVTSAQKNPTAFYLCASGLADSYNEQFFGPGTRLTVL.